Each of the 16 T cell receptor beta chains below was sequenced from the same sample in a study of regulatory T cells in long-lasting Graves disease. Arm-PCR of CDR3 regions with iRepertoire HTBI primers generated TCR beta libraries. TCRdb re-analysed the multiplex PCR reads in MiXCR, keeping a single row per CDR3 protein. This sample has approximately 300,000 distinct CDR3 sequences, with approximately 20% found just once. Regarding time point: newly diagnosed GD, antithyroid drugs for less than 3 months. Generation of the TCR library employed RNA extracted from PBMCs. The sample consisted of peripheral blood mononuclear cells (PBMCs), taken at new diagnosis, from a patient treated with antithyroid drugs. Source of these receptors: a female donor with Graves disease.

This clonotype was counted at least ten times. At one end the junction does not follow the germline gene, possibly because of a read error. The chain is built from TRBV12-3 or TRBV12-4 and TRBJ2-3; 9 bases are a match to TRBD2. This CDR3 has 14 amino acids. The chain's CDR3 is CASSLAGIPDTQYF. CDR3 DNA: TGTGCCAGCAGTCTAGCGGGAATTCCAGATACGCAGTATTTT.

This clonotype appeared a few times. The chain has TRBV10-3 and TRBJ2-3; TRBD2 agrees at 8 bases. After removal of 10 bases from V and 6 bases from J, the junction contained 9 bases not matched to a gene. This CDR3 contains 13 residues. The germline V gene encodes CDR1 ENHRY and CDR2 SYGVKD. The CDR3 region has the DNA TGTGCCACGACTCGTCCGGGGGGGGATACGCAGTATTTT. The encoded protein is CATTRPGGDTQYF.

This clonotype was counted ten times or more. The V call is TRBV27, the J call TRBJ2-3; D unresolved. Per the germline V gene, CDR1 is MNHEY and CDR2 is SMNVEV (reference sequence). This CDR3 contains 16 residues. Deletions cut 2 bases from V and 2 bases from J, with 14 bases between. The DNA for the CDR3 is TGTGCCAGCAGTTTAGGGCTAGGCGTCGACACAGATACGCAGTATTTT. Translated, it gives CASSLGLGVDTDTQYF.

This clonotype was seen many times. The chain recombines TRBV10-3 with TRBJ2-7, with 9 bases that match TRBD1. The CDR3 length is 14 residues. The J segment lost 12 bases and the V segment lost 5 bases, leaving 14 bases of the junction unmatched. Per the germline V gene, CDR1 is ENHRY and CDR2 is SYGVKD. The CDR3 region is CAISPTGTGTPPYF. CDR3 sequence (DNA): TGTGCCATCAGTCCCACCGGGACAGGGACCCCCCCGTACTTC.

This clonotype was counted many times. The rearrangement uses TRBV29-1 and TRBJ2-1; D remains unclear. The CDR3 extends over 11 amino acids. The V gene lost 2 bases and the J gene lost 9 bases, with 8 bases spanning the gap. Germline V lookup: CDR1 SQVTM, CDR2 ANQGSEA. For the CDR3, the DNA is TGCAGCGTTGAATTTCGGAGTGAGCAGTTCTTC. Translated, it gives CSVEFRSEQFF.

This clonotype occurred many times. V gene TRBV5-5 combines with J gene TRBJ2-2, with D uncertain. Germline values: CDR1 SGHKS, CDR2 YYEKEE (reference sequence). V lost 4 bases and J 6 bases, leaving 10 bases between the germline ends. CDR3 length: 13 amino acids. The CDR3 loop reads CASSRDPPGELFF. The CDR3 bases are TGTGCCAGCAGCCGAGATCCCCCCGGGGAGCTGTTTTTT.

This clonotype showed up just once. A single base separates this from a much larger clone, so it may be a read error. V and J are TRBV12-3 or TRBV12-4 and TRBJ2-1; D might be TRBD2 (5 bases). This CDR3 has 15 amino acids. V gave up 5 bases and J gave up 5 bases, with 16 bases separating them. CDR3 bases: TGTGCCAGCAGTGTGCCTAGCAACGACCACAATGAGCAGTTCTTC. As protein: CASSVPSNDHNEQFF.

J is TRBJ2-1 and V is TRBV3-1; a possible D gene is TRBD2 (5 bases). Between the trimmed V and J ends, which lost 2 bases and 0 bases, there was a span of 14 bases. Germline V gives CDR1 LGHDT, CDR2 YNNKEL (reference sequence). This CDR3 has 17 amino acids. CDR3 nucleotides: TGTGCCAGCAGCCAAAATCGTGCGGGCAGCTCCTACAATGAGCAGTTCTTC. It yields the protein CASSQNRAGSSYNEQFF.

As to this clonotype: A much larger clone differs from this one at a single base, so this may be a read error. The V and J genes are TRBV11-3 and TRBJ2-7; D may be TRBD1 (6 bases). With 1 base removed from V and 1 base from J, the gap between germline ends came to 11 bases. CDR1 and CDR2 (germline): SGHNT, YENEEA. There are 15 residues in the CDR3. CDR3 coding DNA: TGTGCCAGCAGCTTAGTCGGACAGATGTCCTACGAGCAGTACTTC. Protein: CASSLVGQMSYEQYF.

V usage is TRBV12-3 or TRBV12-4 and J usage is TRBJ2-2; D is possibly TRBD1 (5 bases). The V end lost 3 bases, the J end lost 5 bases, and 16 bases lay between the germline ends. The CDR3 totals 16 residues. CDR3 bases: TGTGCCAGCAGTTTTAAGTGGGGCCGTAGAACCGGGGAGCTGTTTTTT. Translated: CASSFKWGRRTGELFF.

This clonotype appeared many times. The rearrangement links TRBV6-1 to TRBJ1-1, with D uncertain. The CDR3 runs to 13 residues. Germline loops: CDR1 MNHNS, CDR2 SASEGT. Trimming took off 5 bases at V and 1 base at J, with 8 bases between the two ends. CDR3 residues: CASSNQGNTEAFF. DNA of the CDR3: TGTGCCAGCAGTAATCAAGGGAACACTGAAGCTTTCTTT.

This clonotype was recorded at least ten times. V usage is TRBV28 and J usage is TRBJ2-7; 11 bases align to TRBD1. CDR1 and CDR2 from the germline V gene are MDHEN and SYDVKM. After removal of 6 bases from V and 3 bases from J, the junction contained 4 bases not matched to a gene. The CDR3 is 14 residues long. CDR3 in DNA: TGTGCCAGCAGGGGGGGGACAGGGGGCTACGAGCAGTACTTC. This encodes CASRGGTGGYEQYF.

This clonotype occurred many times. V gene TRBV30 combines with J gene TRBJ1-6; D is ambiguous. The CDR3 is made up of 15 amino acids. V lost 1 base to trimming and J lost 10 bases, with 17 bases between them. Germline CDR1 reads GTSNPN; CDR2 reads SVGIG (reference sequence). This CDR3 is CAWSATPPGGSPLHF. CDR3 in DNA: TGTGCCTGGAGTGCCACGCCCCCGGGTGGATCACCCCTCCACTTT.

The gene calls are TRBV6-9 and TRBJ2-7; no reliable D call. The CDR3 has 15 residues. The germline gives CDR1 MNHGY, CDR2 SVAAGI. The ends were cut back, 3 bases at V and 7 bases at J, with 19 bases in the middle. CDR3 in amino acids: CASSYEVIRVEEQYF. The CDR3, as DNA: TGTGCCAGCAGTTACGAGGTTATCCGGGTTGAGGAGCAGTACTTC.

The rearrangement links TRBV28 to TRBJ2-3; D gene unclear. V shed 3 bases and J shed 3 bases, with 10 bases lying between them. The CDR3 has 14 amino acids. Looked up from germline, CDR1 is MDHEN and CDR2 is SYDVKM. The chain's CDR3 is CASSLSSLTDTQYF. The CDR3, as DNA: TGTGCCAGCAGTTTGTCAAGTCTAACAGATACGCAGTATTTT.

The chain couples TRBV20-1 to TRBJ2-7, with 7 bases fitting TRBD1. J gave up 2 bases and V 0 bases, and 4 bases lay outside the gene matches. The CDR3 contains 14 residues. Germline CDR1 reads DFQATT; CDR2 reads SNEGSKA (reference sequence). In DNA form, the CDR3 reads TGCAGTGCTAGAGATTGGCAGGGGGCCTACGAGCAGTACTTC. Its protein is CSARDWQGAYEQYF.